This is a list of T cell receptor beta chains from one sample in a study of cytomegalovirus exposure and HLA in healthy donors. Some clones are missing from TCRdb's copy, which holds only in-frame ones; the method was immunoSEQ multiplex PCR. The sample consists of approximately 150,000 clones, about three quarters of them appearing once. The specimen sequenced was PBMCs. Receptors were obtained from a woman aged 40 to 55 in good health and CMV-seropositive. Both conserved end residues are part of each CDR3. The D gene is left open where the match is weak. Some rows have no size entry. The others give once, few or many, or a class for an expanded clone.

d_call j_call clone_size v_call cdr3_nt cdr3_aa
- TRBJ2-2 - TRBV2 TGTGCCAGCAGTGAATTTGTCTCGGCCGGGGAGCTGTTTTTT CASSEFVSAGELFF
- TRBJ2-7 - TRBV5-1 TGCGCCAGCAGCTTGTGGCAGGGGACCTACGAGCAGTACTTC CASSLWQGTYEQYF
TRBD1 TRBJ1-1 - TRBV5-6 TGTGCCAGCAGCTTGAACAGGGGAAGAAACACTGAAGCTTTCTTT CASSLNRGRNTEAFF
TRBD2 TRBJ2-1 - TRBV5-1 TGCGCCAGCAGCAACCCGTGGAGGACTAGCACCAATGAGCAGTTCTTC CASSNPWRTSTNEQFF
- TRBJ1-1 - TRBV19 TGTGCCAGTAGTATAGACGGTGGTGAAGCTTTCTTT CASSIDGGEAFF
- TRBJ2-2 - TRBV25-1 TGTGCCAGCAGTGAATATTTCCCAATCGAGGGCACCGGGGAGCTGTTTTTT CASSEYFPIEGTGELFF
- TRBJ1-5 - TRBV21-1 TGTGCCAGCAGAAAAGGGCTCGGGAATCAGCCCCAGCATTTT CASRKGLGNQPQHF
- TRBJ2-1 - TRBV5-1 TGCGCCAGCAGCTTGATTGACTCAACCTACAATGAGCAGTTCTTC CASSLIDSTYNEQFF
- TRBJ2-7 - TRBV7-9 TGTGCCAGCAGCTTGGGGGGATCCCCTTACGAGCAGTACTTC CASSLGGSPYEQYF
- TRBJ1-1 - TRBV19 TGTGCCAGTAGTATAGTAAGGGGGAACACTGAAGCTTTCTTT CASSIVRGNTEAFF
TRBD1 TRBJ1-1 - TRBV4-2 TGTGCCAGCAGCCAAGTTCTCCAGGGGGCGCGGTACACTGAAGCTTTCTTT CASSQVLQGARYTEAFF
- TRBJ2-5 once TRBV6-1 TGTGCCAGCAGTGAAGCGAGAGGGATAGAGACCCAGTACTTC CASSEARGIETQYF
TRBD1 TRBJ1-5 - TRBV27 TGTGCCAGCAGTGTGACAGGGGAAGGCAATCAGCCCCAGCATTTT CASSVTGEGNQPQHF
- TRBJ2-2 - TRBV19 TGTGCCAGTACGTCAGGGTCGTGGGCCGGGGAGCTGTTTTTT CASTSGSWAGELFF
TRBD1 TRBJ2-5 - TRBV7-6 TGTGCCAGCAGCGCTGGACAGGGGGCAAGGGAGCAGTACTTC CASSAGQGAREQYF
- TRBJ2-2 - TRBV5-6 TGTGCCAGCAGCTTGGTAGTCGGGGAGCTGTTTTTT CASSLVVGELFF
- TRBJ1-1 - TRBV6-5 TGTGCCAGCACAGGGGCGGGGGGCGAGACTGAAGCTTTCTTT CASTGAGGETEAFF
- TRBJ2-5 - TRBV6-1 TGTGCCAGCAGTCCCACCGGGGGGCTTCTGTACTTC CASSPTGGLLYF
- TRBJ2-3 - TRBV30 TGTGCCGGGGGGACGGGCACAGATACGCAGTATTTT CAGGTGTDTQYF
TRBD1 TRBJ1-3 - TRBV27 TGTGCCAGCAGTAGCGCCGTCGGACAGGGTCTCGGCACCATATATTTT CASSSAVGQGLGTIYF
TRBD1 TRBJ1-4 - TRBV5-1 TGCGCCAGCAGCTACGGGACAGGGCTTGAAAAACTGTTTTTT CASSYGTGLEKLFF
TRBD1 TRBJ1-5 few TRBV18 TGTGCCAGCTCACCGGGACAGGCGACTAATCAGCCCCAGCATTTT CASSPGQATNQPQHF
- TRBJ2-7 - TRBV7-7 TGTGCCAGCAGCCCCCTGGAGAATTCCGAGCAGTACTTC CASSPLENSEQYF
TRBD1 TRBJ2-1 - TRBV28 TGTGTGACAGGGACGCCCCTACAGCAGCAGTTCTTC CVTGTPLQQQFF
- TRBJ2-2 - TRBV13 TGTGCCAGCAGCTTAGAAGGCAGGGCGAACACCGGGGAGCTGTTTTTT CASSLEGRANTGELFF
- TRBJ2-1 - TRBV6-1 TGTGCCAGCACATGGTACGGGATCCATGAGCAGTTCTTC CASTWYGIHEQFF
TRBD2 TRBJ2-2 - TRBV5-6 TGTGCCAGCACCCCGGGACTAGCTGTCCCCCAGGGGGCCGGGGAGCTGTTTTTT CASTPGLAVPQGAGELFF
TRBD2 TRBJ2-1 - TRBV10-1 TGCGCCAGCAGTGATGGGCTAGCGGGCAATGAGCAGTTCTTC CASSDGLAGNEQFF
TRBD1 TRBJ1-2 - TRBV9 TGTGCCCCCAGCTCACAGGGGGCGAGTCTCTCTGGCTACACCTTC CAPSSQGASLSGYTF
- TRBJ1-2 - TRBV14 TGTGCCAGCAGCCGCGTGGGGGGGGCGTATGGCTACACCTTC CASSRVGGAYGYTF
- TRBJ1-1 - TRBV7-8 TGTGCCAGCTCACTTAGAGCTGAGGCTTTCTTT CASSLRAEAFF
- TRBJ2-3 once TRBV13 TGTGCCAGCAGCGCCCAGGGGTCCGATACGCAGTATTTT CASSAQGSDTQYF
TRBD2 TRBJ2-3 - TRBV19 TGTGCCAGTAGTTCCTATGGGACTAGCGGGTCCACAGATACGCAGTATTTT CASSSYGTSGSTDTQYF
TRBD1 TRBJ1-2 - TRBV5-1 TGCGCCAGCAGCCCTCAGGGGGCTGGCTATGGCTACACCTTC CASSPQGAGYGYTF
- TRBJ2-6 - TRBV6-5 TGTGCCAGCGGCCCTTACTCTGGGGCCAACGGCCTGACTTTC CASGPYSGANGLTF
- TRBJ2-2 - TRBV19 TGTGCCAGCACTCGGACACTTCACACCGGGGAGCTGTTTTTT CASTRTLHTGELFF
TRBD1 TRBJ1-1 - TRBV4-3 TGCGCCAGCAGCCTCGACAGGGGGGCTACTGAAGCTTTCTTT CASSLDRGATEAFF
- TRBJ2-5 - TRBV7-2 TGTGCCAGCAGCTTAGACACCGCGACCCAGTACTTC CASSLDTATQYF
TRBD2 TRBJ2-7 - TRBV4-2 TGTGCCAGCAGCCGAGGACTAGCGGGGGGAATTTCCTACGAGCAGTACTTC CASSRGLAGGISYEQYF
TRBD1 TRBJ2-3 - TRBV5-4 TGTGCCAGCAGACCGGGGAATACCGGGACAGTCACAGATACGCAGTATTTT CASRPGNTGTVTDTQYF
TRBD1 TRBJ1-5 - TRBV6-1 TGTGCCAGCAGCGAACAGGGGAATCAGCCCCAGCATTTT CASSEQGNQPQHF
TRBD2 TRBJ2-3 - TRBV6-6 TGTGCCAGCAGCCCACTAGCGGGGGGGCCAGATACGCAGTATTTT CASSPLAGGPDTQYF
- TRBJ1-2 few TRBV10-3 TGTGCCATCAGTGAGTCGTTGGTCTCTATTGGCTACACCTTC CAISESLVSIGYTF
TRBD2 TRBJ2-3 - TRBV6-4 TGTGCCAGCAGGGGGGGGTGGGGCACAGATACGCAGTATTTT CASRGGWGTDTQYF
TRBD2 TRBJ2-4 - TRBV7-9 TGTGCCAGCAGCTTAGTAGCGGGTCTAACTCTAGCCAAAAACAGTCAGTACTTC CASSLVAGLTLAKNSQYF
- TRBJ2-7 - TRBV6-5 TGTGCCAGCAGTAGGGGCTACGAGCAGTACTTC CASSRGYEQYF
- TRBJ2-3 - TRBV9 TGTGCCAGCAGTACCCACTGGGCCACAGATACGCAGTATTTT CASSTHWATDTQYF
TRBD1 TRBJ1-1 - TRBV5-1 TGCGCCAGCAGCTTCTTACAGGGGGCGAGCACTGAAGCTTTCTTT CASSFLQGASTEAFF
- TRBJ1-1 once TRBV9 TGTGCCAGCAGCGACAGGTTAAACACTGAAGCTTTCTTT CASSDRLNTEAFF
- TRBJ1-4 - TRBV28 TGTGCCAGCACGGAGTCGTCCCTCGTCGAAAAACTGTTTTTT CASTESSLVEKLFF
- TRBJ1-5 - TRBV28 TGTGCCAGCGAAGGAGGGGATCAGCCCCAGCATTTT CASEGGDQPQHF
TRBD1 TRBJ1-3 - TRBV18 TGTGCCAGCTCACCAGCCTATAAACAGGGGAGAAATGGAAACACCATATATTTT CASSPAYKQGRNGNTIYF
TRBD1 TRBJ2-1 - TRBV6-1 TGTGCCAGCAGTGAAACGGACAGGGGGGGAAATGAGCAGTTCTTC CASSETDRGGNEQFF
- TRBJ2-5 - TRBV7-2 TGTGCCAGCAGCCCCCGGGTATTTGGGGGCGGGGAGACCCAGTACTTC CASSPRVFGGGETQYF